This T cell receptor beta chain originates from a study of CD4 T cells in relation to SARS-CoV-2 and coronaviruses. Study overall: The restricting HLA molecule for shared crossreactive spike epitopes was mapped. General study findings and limits: No crossreactivity against non-spike viral proteins was tested here. Culture-expanded clones reflect memory recall rather than primary priming during culture. Pre-pandemic and post-infection samples never came from the same donor.

The method was immunoSEQ multiplex PCR; TCRdb's version includes in-frame clones alone and lacks a portion of them. The data hold roughly 36,000 clones, with 70% to 90% observed a single time. Trimming removed 0 bases from V and 4 bases from J, with 12 bases in between. The CDR3 loop spans 16 amino acids. Looked up from germline, CDR1 is SGHTA and CDR2 is FQGTGA. A word on this clone: What it recognizes is unknown.

The chain couples TRBV7-3 to TRBJ2-2; perhaps TRBD2 as D (5 bases). The specimen was memory CD4+ T cells from PBMCs. This clonotype originated in an adult with COVID-19. DNA of the CDR3: TGTGCCAGCAGCTTAACCCCGAGCGGACTCACCGGGGAGCTGTTTTTT. It codes for CASSLTPSGLTGELFF.